The TCR beta chain under discussion was sequenced for a study of shared clonotypes between healthy human individuals. V gave up 1 base and J gave up 7 bases, with 21 bases separating them. Germline V gene data show CDR1 as LGHNA and CDR2 as YNFKEQ. This CDR3 contains 17 residues. As to this clone: Its antigen is currently unknown.

The naive CD8 fraction comprised CD45RO-negative cells positively selected for CCR7 and excluded terminally differentiated effector memory CD45RA+ cells. Study-wide results and caveats: Sequencing depth was expected to affect clonotype sharing among donors. Though the depth was large, rarefaction showed that sorted-subset sequencing was incomplete.

Deep-level settings were used for running the assay. Repertoires were generated with immunoSEQ multiplex PCR, while TCRdb's copy carries only in-frame clones and drops some. Of around 2,000,000 clones listed, 90% to 95% are singletons. Source material: naive CD8+ T cells from PBMCs. The V gene is TRBV4-2, the J gene TRBJ2-3, with D possibly TRBD2 on 5 matching bases. This TCR was sampled from a man aged 18 to 29 in good health. Some clones in this sample may be carry-over from other donors' samples. The CDR3 sequence is CASSQGRTVHGIYTQYF. The CDR3 DNA reads as TGTGCCAGCAGCCAAGGAAGGACTGTACATGGGATTTATACGCAGTATTTT.